This T cell receptor beta chain is drawn from a study of beta chain features in type 1 diabetes. Study-level results: Whether TCRB rearrangement is influenced by HLA type went unresolved here. PCR might favor shorter templates, equally in patients and controls.

This clone showed up just a few times. The antigen remains unidentified. All of the isolated RNA was reverse transcribed, so expressed TCRB transcripts were sequenced. Sequenced by immunoSEQ multiplex PCR; TCRdb stores in-frame clones only, minus some. This sample has some 330,000 clones, with roughly 11% found just once. The V segment lost 3 bases and the J segment 1 base; nucleotides outside the gene matches: 5. The germline V gene has CDR1 SGHTA and CDR2 FQGNSA. The CDR3 contains 15 residues. The chain joins TRBV7-2 to TRBJ2-7; the match to TRBD2 covers 8 bases. The specimen sequenced was naive CD4+ T cells from blood. This TCR was recovered from a woman between 25 and 40 years old in good health. This CDR3 reads CASSFRAGESYEQYF. The CDR3 bases are TGTGCCAGCAGCTTCAGAGCGGGAGAATCCTACGAGCAGTACTTC.